Following are 3 T cell receptor beta chains from one sample sequenced in a study of shared clonotypes between healthy human individuals. Profiled with immunoSEQ multiplex PCR; TCRdb holds only in-frame clones, not every one. Of about 1 million clones in the sample, more than 60% were seen once. Sequencing input: memory CD4+ T cells sorted from blood. The subset here: CD45RA-negative fraction. These receptors were taken from a man aged 18 to 29 in good health.

The rearrangement uses TRBV14 and TRBJ2-1; 8 nucleotides match TRBD2. Germline CDR1 and CDR2: SGHDN and FVKESK. The junction had 13 bases not matched to a gene; V was cut back by 1 base and J by 8 bases. This CDR3 is built from 17 residues. Here the CDR3 reads CASSQVTGGLGPHEQFF. The CDR3 DNA follows: TGTGCCAGCAGCCAAGTCACTGGGGGACTAGGCCCCCATGAGCAGTTCTTC.

This clone was counted once. This chain uses TRBV5-1 with TRBJ1-3, with D tentatively TRBD1 (5 bases). The CDR3 loop spans 17 amino acids. Per the germline V gene, CDR1 is SGHRS and CDR2 is YFSETQ. V lost 4 bases and J lost 4, with 21 bases in between. DNA for the CDR3: TGCGCCAGCAGCCCCCAGGATACGGGACGTCGGGGAAACACCATATATTTT. This encodes CASSPQDTGRRGNTIYF.

The chain links TRBV6-1 to TRBJ1-6; 7 bases map to TRBD1. Germline loops: CDR1 MNHNS, CDR2 SASEGT. Losses at the gene ends were 5 bases for V and 0 bases for J; bases not matched to a gene: 1. There are 15 residues in the CDR3. The chain's CDR3 is CASSTGASYNSPLHF. The CDR3 DNA sequence: TGTGCCAGCAGTACAGGGGCCTCCTATAATTCACCCCTCCACTTT.